One sample yielded the 22 T cell receptor beta chains listed below, sequenced in a study of cytomegalovirus exposure and HLA in healthy donors. The primer mix had 60 Vbeta and 13 Jbeta primers. Sequencing was performed with immunoSEQ multiplex PCR; in TCRdb, only in-frame clones are kept and a portion is missing. The sample records 150,000 to 180,000 clones, around 80% being singletons. The sequenced sample was PBMCs. These receptors all stem from a woman aged 40 to 55 in good health and CMV-seronegative.

This clone showed up just a few times. The rearrangement uses TRBV5-6 and TRBJ1-4; D gene unclear. Germline V gene lookup returns CDR1 SGHDT and CDR2 YYEEEE. CDR3 size: 12 residues. The germline V and J ends were trimmed by 3 bases and 7 bases, with 7 bases remaining between them. The CDR3 DNA reads as TGTGCCAGCAGCTCTCTCGGTGAAAAACTGTTTTTT. Amino acids: CASSSLGEKLFF.

The chain is built from TRBV5-1 and TRBJ1-3; 7 positions agree with TRBD1. Germline lookup yields CDR1 SGHRS and CDR2 YFSETQ. The junction had 5 bases not matched to a gene; V was cut back by 4 bases and J by 4 bases. The CDR3 spans 14 residues. The CDR3: CASSTGTAGNTIYF. The CDR3, as DNA: TGCGCCAGCAGCACCGGGACAGCCGGAAACACCATATATTTT.

The genes are TRBV6-1 and TRBJ2-3, with 8 bases that match TRBD1. J gave up 5 bases and V 4 bases, and 5 bases lay outside the gene matches. The germline CDR1 and CDR2 sequences are MNHNS and SASEGT. The CDR3 sequence is 14 residues long. CDR3 in DNA: TGTGCCAGCAGTGCGGCCAGGGGGCAAGATACGCAGTATTTT. Translated, it gives CASSAARGQDTQYF.

This chain links TRBV7-6 with TRBJ2-1; 8 bases match TRBD1. This CDR3 spans 16 amino acids. Per germline, CDR1 SGHVS and CDR2 FNYEAQ. Trimming at V came to 5 bases and at J to 5 bases, leaving 11 bases not matched to a gene. CDR3 loop: CASSAKDRAFHNEQFF. The CDR3 DNA reads TGTGCCAGCAGCGCAAAGGACAGGGCCTTCCACAATGAGCAGTTCTTC.

The V gene is TRBV6-5, the J gene TRBJ2-2; possibly TRBD1 for D (6 bases). Germline-derived CDR1 and CDR2 are MNHEY and SVGAGI. Trimming removed 6 bases from V and 2 bases from J, with 13 bases in between. CDR3 length: 15 amino acids. The CDR3 nucleotides read TGTGCCAGCAGGAAAACCGGGACAAACACCGGGGAGCTGTTTTTT. Translating it yields CASRKTGTNTGELFF.

The chain combines TRBV5-1 with TRBJ1-3, with 7 positions matching TRBD1. The CDR3 runs 16 residues. Trimming at V came to 4 bases and at J to 4 bases, leaving 11 bases not matched to a gene. Germline V gene sequence: CDR1 SGHRS, CDR2 YFSETQ. The CDR3, as DNA: TGCGCCAGCAGCCTCCCAACACAGGGGACAGGAAACACCATATATTTT. Residues: CASSLPTQGTGNTIYF.

V usage is TRBV29-1 and J usage is TRBJ2-1, with no clear D. This CDR3 has 9 residues. With 3 bases removed from V and 11 bases from J, the gap between germline ends came to 5 bases. Germline CDR1 is SQVTM and CDR2 is ANQGSEA. CDR3 DNA sequence: TGCAGCGTTGAGTACAAGCAGTTCTTC. This codes for CSVEYKQFF.

This clone was seen a few times. The CDR3 region has the DNA TGTGCCAGCACCAGGAAGTCCTACGAGCAGTACTTC. It is translated as CASTRKSYEQYF. This chain links TRBV28 with TRBJ2-7; D gene unclear. CDR3 length: 12 amino acids. V was pared by 7 bases and J by 1 base, with 8 bases between. CDR1 is MDHEN, CDR2 SYDVKM, per germline.

The CDR3 DNA is TGTGCCAGCAGCTTAGTTCGGGAAACTGAAGCTTTCTTT. Translated, it gives CASSLVRETEAFF. J is TRBJ1-1 and V is TRBV11-3; D uncertain. Germline V lookup: CDR1 SGHNT, CDR2 YENEEA. The CDR3 loop spans 13 amino acids. Trimming removed 1 base from V and 5 bases from J, with 8 bases in between.

The chain recombines TRBV5-6 with TRBJ1-5, with D tentatively TRBD1 (6 bases). The CDR3 sequence is 18 residues long. CDR1 is SGHDT, CDR2 YYEEEE, per germline. Trimming cost V 3 bases and J 2 bases, with 21 bases left between them. CDR3 protein: CASSWGRGDPRGNQPQHF. CDR3 coding DNA: TGTGCCAGCAGCTGGGGGAGGGGGGACCCAAGGGGCAATCAGCCCCAGCATTTT.

Remarks on this clone: This CDR3 is also generated by other DNA sequences in the sample. The rearrangement uses TRBV13 and TRBJ2-3, with D tentatively TRBD2 (6 bases). With 0 bases removed from V and 1 base from J, the gap between germline ends came to 8 bases. Germline-derived CDR1 and CDR2 are PRHDT and FYEKMQ (reference sequence). The CDR3 spans 15 residues. This CDR3 reads CASSLGLAGTDTQYF. The CDR3, as DNA: TGTGCCAGCAGCTTAGGACTAGCAGGCACAGATACGCAGTATTTT.

J is TRBJ1-5 and V is TRBV28; D is undetermined. Germline CDR1 reads MDHEN; CDR2 reads SYDVKM. This CDR3 spans 12 amino acids. V shed 4 bases and J shed 6 bases, with 7 bases lying between them. CDR3 sequence: CASSSQFQPQHF. The CDR3, as DNA: TGTGCCAGCAGTTCGCAGTTTCAGCCCCAGCATTTT.

As DNA, the CDR3 is TGCGCCAGCAGTGCCGGGACTAGCGAATACTACAATGAGCAGTTCTTC. Its protein is CASSAGTSEYYNEQFF. V is TRBV10-1 and J is TRBJ2-1; 10 bases agree with TRBD2. This CDR3 comprises 16 residues. The V segment lost 4 bases and the J segment 3 bases; nucleotides outside the gene matches: 6. The germline V gene encodes CDR1 WNHNN and CDR2 SYGVQD (reference sequence).

V and J are TRBV30 and TRBJ2-7; 11 nucleotides agree with TRBD2. The ends lost 4 bases at V and 0 bases at J; junction bases unmatched: 5. This CDR3 contains 15 residues. CDR1 and CDR2 (germline): GTSNPN, SVGIG (reference sequence). CDR3 bases: TGTGCCTGGACTTTAGCGGGAGGGCCCTCCTACGAGCAGTACTTC. Its translation: CAWTLAGGPSYEQYF.

The gene calls are TRBV6-4 and TRBJ2-7, with D possibly being TRBD1 (6 bases). Germline CDR1 and CDR2: MRHNA and SNTAGT. Trimming took 6 bases from V and 6 from J, leaving 18 bases between them. The CDR3 consists of 14 residues. Here the CDR3 DNA reads TGTGCCAGCAGGACCCACTCCTCCAGGGGCGAGCAGTACTTC. Protein: CASRTHSSRGEQYF.

This chain's CDR3 is CASSLRGRAMADTQYF. The CDR3 coding sequence is TGTGCCAGCAGTCTCCGCGGGAGGGCCATGGCAGATACGCAGTATTTT. The gene calls are TRBV28 and TRBJ2-3, with TRBD2 matching over 9 bases. The CDR3 length is 16 residues. The trim removed 5 bases at V and 4 bases at J, leaving 10 bases unmatched. CDR1 and CDR2 from the germline V gene are MDHEN and SYDVKM. Full variable domain (rest looked up from reference TRBV28 and TRBJ2-3): DVKVTQSSRYLVKRTGEKVFLECVQDMDHENMFWYRQDPGLGLRLIYFSYDVKMKEKGDIPEGYSVSREKKERFSLILESASTNQTSMYLCASSLRGRAMADTQYFGPGTRLTVL.

This chain links TRBV7-6 with TRBJ2-1; D may be TRBD2 (5 bases). Germline V gene lookup returns CDR1 SGHVS and CDR2 FNYEAQ. The CDR3 runs to 13 residues. V shed 6 bases and J shed 2 bases, with 8 bases lying between them. The CDR3 DNA follows: TGTGCCAGCAGTTACGGGACCTACAATGAGCAGTTCTTC. This sequence encodes CASSYGTYNEQFF.

The J gene is TRBJ1-1, the V gene TRBV5-1; possibly TRBD1 for D (5 bases). CDR3 size: 14 residues. The V gene's germline CDR1 is SGHRS and CDR2 YFSETQ. The V end lost 4 bases, the J end lost 1 base, and 11 bases lay between the germline ends. This CDR3 is CASSLDRPNTEAFF. The CDR3 bases are TGCGCCAGCAGCCTCGACAGACCGAACACTGAAGCTTTCTTT.

The table lists this clone with a count of one. The J gene is TRBJ2-7, the V gene TRBV12-5; D is unresolved. The CDR3 covers 12 residues. Deletions cut 6 bases from V and 0 bases from J, with 6 bases between. CDR1 LGHNT and CDR2 FRNRAP come from the germline V gene. The CDR3 bases are TGTGCTAGTGGCCACAGCTCCTACGAGCAGTACTTC. Translation: CASGHSSYEQYF. Full variable domain (missing parts from reference TRBV12-5 and TRBJ2-7): DARVTQTPRHKVTEMGQEVTMRCQPILGHNTVFWYRQTMMQGLELLAYFRNRAPLDDSGMPKDRFSAEMPDATLATLKIQPSEPRDSAVYFCASGHSSYEQYFGPGTRLTVT.

The chain recombines TRBV12-5 with TRBJ2-1; 13 nucleotides agree with TRBD2. Unmatched junction bases numbered 8, after V lost 5 bases and J lost 10 bases. The germline CDR1 and CDR2 sequences are LGHNT and FRNRAP. The CDR3 runs to 15 residues. CDR3 residues: CASGGPPGLAGEQFF. CDR3 sequence (DNA): TGTGCTAGTGGTGGCCCACCGGGACTAGCGGGGGAGCAGTTCTTC.

The chain employs TRBV19 and TRBJ1-1, with TRBD1 matching over 7 bases. J was trimmed by 1 base and V by 2 bases; bases with no gene match: 10. The CDR3 runs to 17 residues. Germline V gene lookup returns CDR1 LNHDA and CDR2 SQIVND (reference sequence). This CDR3 reads CASSIILGQETNTEAFF. The CDR3 nucleotides are TGTGCCAGTAGTATAATCCTCGGACAGGAAACGAACACTGAAGCTTTCTTT.

This sequence joins TRBV30 and TRBJ1-2; D may be TRBD1 (5 bases). The CDR3 consists of 15 residues. Germline CDR1 reads GTSNPN; CDR2 reads SVGIG (reference sequence). V dropped 1 base and J dropped 0 bases, with 12 bases sitting between them. The CDR3 reads CAWSGTGGANYGYTF. The CDR3 coding sequence is TGTGCCTGGAGTGGGACGGGGGGAGCTAACTATGGCTACACCTTC.